The following is a T cell receptor (beta chain) sequence with its context. Germline assignment: CDR1 MDHEN and CDR2 SYDVKM. The CDR3 extends over 15 amino acids. V was shortened by 5 bases and J by 1 base, with 14 bases between the two germline ends. The sample belongs to a study of cytomegalovirus exposure and HLA in healthy donors. Background on the study: Approximately 80 million unique TCRs, all from HLA-typed donors, were included in an early release of the data.

Vbeta (60) and Jbeta (13) primers were used in the PCR. As originally analysed: An analysis that came later counted tens of millions of unique TCR beta chains, 10 million to 11 million shared. Sequencing used immunoSEQ multiplex PCR; TCRdb keeps in-frame clones, though not all of them. V and J calls and clone size are given by that table; D and trimming were obtained from the DNA. The sample holds fewer than 140,000 clones, 75% seen once. The TCR was taken from a male donor in good health and CMV-seropositive. V and J are TRBV28 and TRBJ1-1; D uncertain. The sequenced material came from PBMCs. The CDR3 DNA sequence: TGTGCCAGCAGTCCCCGGGTGGGAGCGAACACTGAAGCTTTCTTT. Translating gives CASSPRVGANTEAFF.